The clone carrying this TCR beta chain turned up a few times. From blood, about 240-500 ng of genomic DNA served as TRB template. The data are from a study of T and B cells in COVID-19 patients. BIOMED2 TRB-A/B primer pools were used in multiplex TRB PCR. TCRdb called the multiplex PCR reads again in MiXCR, with one record for every CDR3 protein. Of 8,500 to 10,000 distinct CDR3 sequences in the sample, 25% to 40% are singletons; the top ten hold 20% to 25%. The germline V gene encodes CDR1 GTSNPN and CDR2 SVGIG (reference sequence). This CDR3 region has 15 residues. The ends lost 0 bases at V and 7 bases at J; junction bases unmatched: 6.

The sequencing input was blood. The receptor was derived from a human donor who had recovered from COVID-19. V and J are TRBV30 and TRBJ1-6, with 7 bases lining up with TRBD1. The DNA of the CDR3 is TGTGCCTGGAGTGTGGGGGGACAGAAAAATTCACCCCTCCACTTT. The encoded protein is CAWSVGGQKNSPLHF.